This T cell receptor beta chain was identified in a study of T cells after yellow fever vaccination. This clonotype came up many times. TCRdb redid the calling of the 5' RACE reads with MiXCR, one entry per CDR3 protein. The table lists about 4,500 distinct CDR3 sequences, roughly 7.4% of them singletons. This CDR3 comprises 16 residues. Losses at the gene ends were 6 bases for V and 0 bases for J; bases not matched to a gene: 6. The gene calls are TRBV12-3 or TRBV12-4 and TRBJ2-1; 9 bases map to TRBD2. Sequences were derived from PBMCs, either bulk or a sorted T-cell subset (CD4+, CD8+, memory, or dextramer-sorted; not recorded which), sampled 45 days after the first yellow fever vaccination. The source is a man between 18 and 29 years old who received the YFV17D yellow fever vaccine. The DNA of the CDR3 is TGTGCCAGCAGGCCCTGGCGGGGGGGCTCCTACAATGAGCAGTTCTTC. Its translation: CASRPWRGGSYNEQFF.